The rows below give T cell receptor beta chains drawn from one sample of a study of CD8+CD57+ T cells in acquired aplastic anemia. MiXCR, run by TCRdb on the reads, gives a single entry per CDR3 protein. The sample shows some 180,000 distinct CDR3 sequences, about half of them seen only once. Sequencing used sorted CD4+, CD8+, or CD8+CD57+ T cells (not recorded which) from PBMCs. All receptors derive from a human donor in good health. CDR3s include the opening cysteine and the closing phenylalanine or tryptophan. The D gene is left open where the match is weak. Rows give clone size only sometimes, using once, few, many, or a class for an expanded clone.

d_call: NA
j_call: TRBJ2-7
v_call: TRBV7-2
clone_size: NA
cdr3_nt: TGTGCCAGCAGCTTAGGGGTCCACGAGCAGTACTTC
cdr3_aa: CASSLGVHEQYF

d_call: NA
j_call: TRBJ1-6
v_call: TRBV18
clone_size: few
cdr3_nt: TGTGCCAGCTCACCACCCCCCGGGGGAGCGGGTTCACCCCTCCACTTT
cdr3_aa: CASSPPPGGAGSPLHF

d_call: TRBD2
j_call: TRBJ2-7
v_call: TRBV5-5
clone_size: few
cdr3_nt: TGTGCCAGCAGTGTACTCGGGGGGGAGCAGTACTTC
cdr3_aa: CASSVLGGEQYF

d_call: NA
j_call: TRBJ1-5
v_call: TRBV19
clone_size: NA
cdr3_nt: TGTGCCAGTAGTATGTGGGGTAGCAATCAGCCCCAGCATTTT
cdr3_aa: CASSMWGSNQPQHF

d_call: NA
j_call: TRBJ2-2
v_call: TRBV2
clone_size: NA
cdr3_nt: TGTGCCAGCAGCCTAAGCCGCGGGCCCGGGGAGCTGTTTTTT
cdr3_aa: CASSLSRGPGELFF

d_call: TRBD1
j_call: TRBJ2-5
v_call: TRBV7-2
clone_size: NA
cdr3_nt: TGTGCCAGCAGCATTTGGGACAGTAGGACGGGAGAGACCCAGTACTTC
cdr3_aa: CASSIWDSRTGETQYF

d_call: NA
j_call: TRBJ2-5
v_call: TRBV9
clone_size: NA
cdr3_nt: TGTGCCAGCAGCGTAGTAGGGGACCCGGGAGAGACCCAGTACTTC
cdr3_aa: CASSVVGDPGETQYF

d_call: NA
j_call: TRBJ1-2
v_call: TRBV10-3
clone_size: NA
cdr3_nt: TGTGCCCACGCCGGCTATGGCTACACCTTC
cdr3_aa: CAHAGYGYTF

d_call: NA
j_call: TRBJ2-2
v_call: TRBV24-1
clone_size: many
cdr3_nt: TGTGCCACCAGTGACCCTAACAGTGGACAGAACACCGGGGAGCTGTTTTTT
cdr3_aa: CATSDPNSGQNTGELFF

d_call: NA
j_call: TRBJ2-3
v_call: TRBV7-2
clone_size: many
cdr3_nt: TGTGCCAGCAGCTTAATGACGGGTTGGGATACGCAGTATTTT
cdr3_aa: CASSLMTGWDTQYF

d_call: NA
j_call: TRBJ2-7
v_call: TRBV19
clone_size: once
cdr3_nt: TGTGCCAGTCAACAGGCAGGCTACGAGCAGTACTTC
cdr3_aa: CASQQAGYEQYF

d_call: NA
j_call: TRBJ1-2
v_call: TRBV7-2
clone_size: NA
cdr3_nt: TGTGCCAGCAGCTTAGGGCTCGGCTACACCTTC
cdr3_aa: CASSLGLGYTF

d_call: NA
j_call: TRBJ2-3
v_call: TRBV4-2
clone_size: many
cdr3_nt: TGTGCCAGCAGCCAAGATTCGGCGGGGCACACAGATACGCAGTATTTT
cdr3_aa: CASSQDSAGHTDTQYF

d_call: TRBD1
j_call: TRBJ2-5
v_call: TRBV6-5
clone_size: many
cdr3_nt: TGTGCCAGCAGCCCCCCTAGATCGACAGGGCAAGAGACCCAGTACTTC
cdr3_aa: CASSPPRSTGQETQYF

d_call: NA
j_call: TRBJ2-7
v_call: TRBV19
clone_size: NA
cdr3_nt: TGTGCCAGTAGTATCTCGGACGTACCCCGCTACGAGCAGTACTTC
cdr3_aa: CASSISDVPRYEQYF

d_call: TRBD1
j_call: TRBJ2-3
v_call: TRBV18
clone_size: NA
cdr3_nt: TGTGCCAGCTCACCATCAAGAGGGACAGGAGGCACAGATACGCAGTATTTT
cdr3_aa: CASSPSRGTGGTDTQYF

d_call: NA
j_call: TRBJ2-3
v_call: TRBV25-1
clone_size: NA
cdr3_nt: TGTGCCAGCAGTGGGTTGTTCGATACGCAGTATTTT
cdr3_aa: CASSGLFDTQYF

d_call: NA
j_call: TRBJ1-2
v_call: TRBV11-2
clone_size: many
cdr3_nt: TGTGCCAGCAGCTTAGGTCGAGCGACAGGAGCAAGTGGCTACACCTTC
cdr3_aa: CASSLGRATGASGYTF

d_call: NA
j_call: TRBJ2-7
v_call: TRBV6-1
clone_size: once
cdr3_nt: TGTGCCACCAGACCCCGGGGTTTGGGCTACGAGCAGTACTTC
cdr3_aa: CATRPRGLGYEQYF

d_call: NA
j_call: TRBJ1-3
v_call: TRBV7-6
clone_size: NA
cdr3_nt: TGTGCCAGCAGCTTCGGAGGGAACTCTGGAAACACCATATATTTT
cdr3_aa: CASSFGGNSGNTIYF

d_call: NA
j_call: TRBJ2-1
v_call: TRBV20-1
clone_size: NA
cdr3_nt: TGCAGTGTAAGGGGTCCCGACAATGAGCAGTTCTTC
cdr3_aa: CSVRGPDNEQFF

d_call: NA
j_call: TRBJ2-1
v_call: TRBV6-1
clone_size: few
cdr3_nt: TGTGCCAGTGGTGGGGAATCTCGAAGCTCCTACAATGAGCAGTTCTTC
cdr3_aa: CASGGESRSSYNEQFF

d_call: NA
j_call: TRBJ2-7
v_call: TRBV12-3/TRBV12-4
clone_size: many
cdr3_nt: TGTGCCAGCAGTTTAGCGACGGGCTACGAGCAGTACTTC
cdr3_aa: CASSLATGYEQYF

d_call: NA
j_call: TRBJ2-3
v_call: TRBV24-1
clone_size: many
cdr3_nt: TGTGCCACCAGTCGGGACGGCACAGATACGCAGTATTTT
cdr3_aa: CATSRDGTDTQYF

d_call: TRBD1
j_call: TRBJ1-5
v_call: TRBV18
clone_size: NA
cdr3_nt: TGTGCCAGCTCACCACAGGGACAGGGTAGTCAGCCCCAGCATTTT
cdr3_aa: CASSPQGQGSQPQHF